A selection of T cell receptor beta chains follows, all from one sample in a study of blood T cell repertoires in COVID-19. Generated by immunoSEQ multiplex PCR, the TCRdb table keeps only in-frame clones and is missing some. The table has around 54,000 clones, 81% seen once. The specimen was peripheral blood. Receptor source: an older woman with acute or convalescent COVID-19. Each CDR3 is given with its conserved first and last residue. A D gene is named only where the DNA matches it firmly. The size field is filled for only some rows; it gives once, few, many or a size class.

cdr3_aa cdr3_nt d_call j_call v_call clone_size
CASSLQGRNTEAFF TGTGCCAGCAGCCTACAGGGGAGGAACACTGAAGCTTTCTTT TRBD1 TRBJ1-1 TRBV27 NA
CASRPGAFITEAFF TGCGCCAGCAGGCCAGGGGCGTTTATCACTGAAGCTTTCTTT NA TRBJ1-1 TRBV5-1 NA
CASSLGASAAADTQYF TGTGCCAGCAGCTTGGGGGCTAGCGCCGCGGCAGATACGCAGTATTTT NA TRBJ2-3 TRBV5-5 NA
CASGDSYPARDTQYF TGCGCCAGCGGGGACTCCTACCCGGCGAGGGATACGCAGTATTTT NA TRBJ2-3 TRBV5-1 NA
CASTVSPGINSGNTIYF TGCGCCAGCACCGTCTCACCGGGGATTAACTCTGGAAACACCATATATTTT NA TRBJ1-3 TRBV5-1 NA
CASSSRGSNEQFF TGTGCCAGTAGTAGCAGGGGAAGCAATGAGCAGTTCTTC NA TRBJ2-1 TRBV19 NA
CASSQETGETYNSPLHF TGTGCCAGCAGCCAAGAGACAGGGGAGACCTATAATTCACCCCTCCACTTT TRBD1 TRBJ1-6 TRBV4-2 few
CASSLGGQGNTGELFF TGTGCCAGCAGCTTGGGGGGACAGGGGAACACCGGGGAGCTGTTTTTT TRBD1 TRBJ2-2 TRBV5-4 NA
CASSLEQGPQHF TGTGCCAGCAGCTTGGAACAGGGGCCCCAGCATTTT NA TRBJ1-5 TRBV5-4 NA
CAWSRQNSPLHF TGTGCCTGGAGTCGACAGAATTCACCCCTCCACTTT NA TRBJ1-6 TRBV30 NA
CASSDGNLDNEQFF TGCGCCAGCAGCGACGGGAATTTGGACAATGAGCAGTTCTTC NA TRBJ2-1 TRBV10-1 NA
CASSDRGQADTQYF TGTGCCAGCAGCGACAGGGGGCAGGCAGATACGCAGTATTTT TRBD1 TRBJ2-3 TRBV11-3 NA
CAIRRDGGTQETQYF TGTGCCATCAGAAGAGACGGGGGAACCCAAGAGACCCAGTACTTC NA TRBJ2-5 TRBV10-3 NA
CASSLLAGGASEQFF TGCGCCAGCAGCTTGTTAGCGGGAGGGGCGAGTGAGCAGTTCTTC TRBD2 TRBJ2-1 TRBV5-1 NA
CASSFYQETQYF TGTGCCAGCAGCTTTTATCAAGAGACCCAGTACTTC NA TRBJ2-5 TRBV7-2 NA
CASSGANTLALAGYEQYF TGTGCCAGCAGTGGAGCCAACACCCTAGCACTAGCGGGGTACGAGCAGTACTTC TRBD2 TRBJ2-7 TRBV2 NA
CASIPRTANTGELFF TGTGCCAGCATTCCTCGGACAGCGAACACCGGGGAGCTGTTTTTT NA TRBJ2-2 TRBV2 NA
CASSYEGVNNEKLFF TGTGCCAGTAGTTATGAGGGGGTCAACAATGAAAAACTGTTTTTT NA TRBJ1-4 TRBV19 NA
CASSGTGAQPLHF TGTGCCAGTTCCGGGACAGGGGCCCAGCCCCTCCACTTT TRBD1 TRBJ1-6 TRBV3-1/TRBV3-2 NA
CASRSDRGIFAEAFF TGTGCCAGCAGAAGCGACAGGGGGATCTTCGCTGAAGCTTTCTTT TRBD1 TRBJ1-1 TRBV5-4 NA
CASSPRSGGMVYNEQFF TGCGCCAGCAGCCCCAGGTCGGGAGGTATGGTCTACAATGAGCAGTTCTTC TRBD2 TRBJ2-1 TRBV5-1 NA
CSASAREWGTDTQYF TGCAGTGCTAGTGCGCGGGAGTGGGGCACAGATACGCAGTATTTT TRBD2 TRBJ2-3 TRBV20-1 NA
CASRALPGLAGPYQETQYF TGTGCCAGCAGGGCTCTCCCGGGACTAGCGGGGCCCTACCAAGAGACCCAGTACTTC TRBD2 TRBJ2-5 TRBV6-4 NA
CASSLLGQGTSGANVLTF TGTGCCAGCAGTCTCTTGGGACAGGGTACTTCTGGGGCCAACGTCCTGACTTTC TRBD1 TRBJ2-6 TRBV6-6 NA
CASNDRGGVNTEAFF TGCGCCAGCAACGACAGGGGAGGGGTGAACACTGAAGCTTTCTTT TRBD1 TRBJ1-1 TRBV10-2 NA
CASIRGVGNTIYF TGTGCCAGCATCAGGGGCGTCGGAAACACCATATATTTT NA TRBJ1-3 TRBV6-6 NA
CASSFGEYTGSSPLHF TGCGCCAGCAGCTTCGGGGAATACACCGGGAGTTCACCCCTCCACTTT NA TRBJ1-6 TRBV5-1 once
CSVEETGIGETQYF TGCAGCGTTGAGGAGACAGGGATCGGTGAGACCCAGTACTTC TRBD1 TRBJ2-5 TRBV29-1 few
CASSRGGGRTGTYNEQFF TGTGCCAGCAGCCGGGGCGGGGGAAGGACAGGGACCTACAATGAGCAGTTCTTC NA TRBJ2-1 TRBV7-3 NA
CASKFGVSSYEQYF TGTGCCAGCAAATTCGGGGTTTCCTCCTACGAGCAGTACTTC NA TRBJ2-7 TRBV27 NA
CASSLTAGTEAFF TGTGCCAGCAGTCTCACTGCCGGGACTGAAGCTTTCTTT NA TRBJ1-1 TRBV9 NA
CASSLGPVSNQPQHF TGTGCCAGCAGCTTAGGTCCTGTTAGCAATCAGCCCCAGCATTTT NA TRBJ1-5 TRBV7-2 NA
CASSKSSPTTGNYGYTF TGTGCCAGCAGCAAATCGTCCCCAACGACAGGGAACTATGGCTACACCTTC NA TRBJ1-2 TRBV21-1 once
CSVKYGSDIQYF TGCAGCGTTAAATACGGGAGTGACATTCAGTACTTC NA TRBJ2-4 TRBV29-1 NA
CASSLEGRTEAFF TGTGCCAGCAGCTTGGAGGGAAGAACTGAAGCTTTCTTT NA TRBJ1-1 TRBV11-2 NA
CASSLAHRLSGNTIYF TGTGCCAGCAGCTTAGCGCACAGGCTCTCTGGAAACACCATATATTTT NA TRBJ1-3 TRBV7-6 NA
CASSYAGGRNYEQYF TGTGCCAGCAGTTACGCAGGGGGCCGAAACTACGAGCAGTACTTC TRBD1 TRBJ2-7 TRBV6-5 NA
CASSRREGYNEQFF TGTGCCAGCAGCCGTCGGGAGGGTTACAATGAGCAGTTCTTC TRBD2 TRBJ2-1 TRBV7-2 few
CASSIFGDWTEAFF TGTGCCAGTAGTATTTTCGGGGATTGGACTGAAGCTTTCTTT NA TRBJ1-1 TRBV19 NA
CASSGSKKETQYF TGTGCCAGCAGCGGCAGTAAGAAGGAGACCCAGTACTTC NA TRBJ2-5 TRBV9 NA
CASRNTGYSSGNTIYF TGTGCCAGCAGAAATACAGGGTACAGTTCTGGAAACACCATATATTTT NA TRBJ1-3 TRBV2 NA
CASRTSGAYNSPLHF TGTGCCAGCAGGACCAGTGGAGCCTATAATTCACCCCTCCACTTT NA TRBJ1-6 TRBV11-1 NA
CASSQVLTGPMNTEAFF TGCGCCAGCAGCCAAGTCCTTACAGGCCCCATGAACACTGAAGCTTTCTTT NA TRBJ1-1 TRBV4-1 NA
CASSPYGQPGQPYTF TGTGCCAGCAGTCCATATGGGCAGCCCGGACAGCCCTACACCTTC NA TRBJ1-2 TRBV28 NA
CASSPGLAGSLHEQFF TGTGCCAGCAGCCCTGGACTAGCGGGATCTCTCCATGAGCAGTTCTTC TRBD2 TRBJ2-1 TRBV7-9 NA
CASSSRDYLFPPREQYF TGTGCCAGCAGTTCCCGGGACTACCTTTTCCCTCCTCGCGAGCAGTACTTC TRBD2 TRBJ2-7 TRBV6-2/TRBV6-3 NA
CASSLRADNEKLFF TGCGCCAGCAGCTTGCGAGCCGATAATGAAAAACTGTTTTTT NA TRBJ1-4 TRBV5-1 NA
CASGEGEQFF TGTGCCAGCGGGGAGGGTGAGCAGTTCTTC TRBD2 TRBJ2-1 TRBV2 NA
CASSSKGLADNEQFF TGTGCCAGCAGCTCGAAGGGACTAGCGGATAATGAGCAGTTCTTC TRBD2 TRBJ2-1 TRBV5-8 NA
CASSFSGGYEQYF TGTGCCAGCAGTTTTAGCGGGGGCTACGAGCAGTACTTC TRBD2 TRBJ2-7 TRBV5-6 NA